Below, 15 T cell receptor beta chains from the same sample are listed, as sequenced in a study of cytomegalovirus exposure and HLA in healthy donors. Vbeta (60) and Jbeta (13) primers were used in the PCR. Generated by immunoSEQ multiplex PCR, the TCRdb table keeps only in-frame clones and is missing some. The sample holds under 200,000 clones, 75% to 90% seen once. The sequenced sample was PBMCs. Receptors were obtained from a woman aged 50 to 60 in good health and CMV-seropositive.

The chain has TRBV12-1 and TRBJ1-5. TRBV12-1 is annotated as a pseudogene. The CDR3 spans 13 residues. CDR3 coding DNA: TGTGCCAGCAGCTTTACTTTCGGTCAGCCCCAGCATTTT. This sequence encodes CASSFTFGQPQHF.

The V call is TRBV6-1, the J call TRBJ1-1, with 8 bases matching TRBD1. The CDR3 spans 14 residues. CDR1 MNHNS and CDR2 SASEGT come from the germline V gene. V was clipped by 8 bases and J by 11 bases; unmatched bases: 16. In nucleotides, the CDR3 is TGTGCCAGCGGCGACAGGGGTTTCTCGTTTATGGCTTTCTTT. This codes for CASGDRGFSFMAFF.

V and J are TRBV18 and TRBJ2-3; 13 nucleotides align to TRBD2. This CDR3 has 18 amino acids. V lost 8 bases and J lost 3; bases outside the gene matches: 14. CDR1 is KGHSH, CDR2 LQKENI, per germline. The CDR3 bases are TGTGCCAGCCTCGGGACTAGCGGGGCGGCTTTTAATACAGATACGCAGTATTTT. Translation gives CASLGTSGAAFNTDTQYF. Looking up the rest from reference TRBV18 and TRBJ2-3 gives the full variable domain: NAGVMQNPRHLVRRRGQEARLRCSPMKGHSHVYWYRQLPEEGLKFMVYLQKENIIDESGMPKERFSAEFPKEGPSILRIQQVVRGDSAAYFCASLGTSGAAFNTDTQYFGPGTRLTVL.

The rearrangement links TRBV30 to TRBJ1-2; D remains unclear. Trimming cost V 2 bases and J 1 base, with 5 bases left between them. The germline gives CDR1 GTSNPN, CDR2 SVGIG (reference sequence). CDR3 size: 12 residues. As DNA, the CDR3 is TGTGCCTGGAGTCCAGATAACTATGGCTACACCTTC. Translation: CAWSPDNYGYTF. The variable domain in full, with the rest retrieved from reference TRBV30 and TRBJ1-2, is SQTIHQWPATLVQPVGSPLSLECTVEGTSNPNLYWYRQAAGRGLQLLFYSVGIGQISSEVPQNLSASRPQDRQFILSSKKLLLSDSGFYLCAWSPDNYGYTFGSGTRLTVV.

This clone was counted a single time. The rearrangement links TRBV9 to TRBJ2-3, with TRBD2 matching over 13 bases. The CDR3 has 19 residues. V shed 0 bases and J 2 bases; nucleotides not matched to a gene: 9. Per the germline V gene, CDR1 is SGDLS and CDR2 is YYNGEE. CDR3 in amino acids: CASSVAGTSGALITDTQYF. Written as DNA, the CDR3 is TGTGCCAGCAGCGTAGCTGGGACTAGCGGGGCCCTGATCACAGATACGCAGTATTTT.

The J gene is TRBJ2-2, the V gene TRBV7-3; tentatively, D is TRBD2 (5 bases). This CDR3 comprises 16 residues. V lost 0 bases and J 1 base, leaving 9 bases between the germline ends. CDR1 SGHTA and CDR2 FQGTGA come from the germline V gene. The CDR3 here is CASSLTRELNTGELFF. DNA for the CDR3: TGTGCCAGCAGCTTAACACGGGAATTGAACACCGGGGAGCTGTTTTTT.

This chain links TRBV11-2 with TRBJ1-2; the match to TRBD1 covers 7 bases. Germline CDR1 is SGHAT and CDR2 is FQNNGV. The CDR3 spans 14 residues. J lost 4 bases, V lost 5 bases, and 7 bases had no gene match. The CDR3 nucleotides are TGTGCCAGCAGCCCGCGACAGGGAGGCTATGGCTACACCTTC. It specifies CASSPRQGGYGYTF.

This chain links TRBV5-1 with TRBJ2-3, with 10 bases matching TRBD1. The germline gives CDR1 SGHRS, CDR2 YFSETQ. The CDR3 runs to 14 residues. The V and J ends lost 4 bases and 4 bases, in that order; junction bases with no gene match: 3. The CDR3 loop is CASSDGTGADTQYF. CDR3 bases: TGCGCCAGCAGCGACGGGACAGGGGCAGATACGCAGTATTTT.

Here the CDR3 reads CASSSNRGLQPQHF. CDR3 nucleotides: TGTGCCAGCAGTTCCAACCGGGGGTTACAGCCCCAGCATTTT. The chain carries TRBV6-5 and TRBJ1-5; possible D gene TRBD1, 5 bases. The ends were cut back, 4 bases at V and 7 bases at J, with 14 bases in the middle. Germline V gene sequence: CDR1 MNHEY, CDR2 SVGAGI. The CDR3 extends over 14 amino acids.

This chain connects TRBV5-6 to TRBJ2-5; TRBD2 might be the D (6 bases). The V gene lost 4 bases and the J gene lost 5 bases, with 18 bases spanning the gap. Germline lookup yields CDR1 SGHDT and CDR2 YYEEEE. The CDR3 has 15 residues. CDR3 residues: CASSTRSGVRETQYF. The DNA for the CDR3 is TGTGCCAGCAGCACAAGGTCGGGAGTCCGGGAGACCCAGTACTTC.

The chain employs TRBV7-3 and TRBJ2-3; weak D call: TRBD1 (6 bases). The V end lost 5 bases, the J end lost 0 bases, and 15 bases lay between the germline ends. The CDR3 spans 16 residues. The V gene's germline CDR1 is SGHTA and CDR2 FQGTGA. Here the CDR3 reads CASSKSGTLSTDTQYF. The CDR3 DNA sequence: TGTGCCAGCAGCAAATCCGGGACACTAAGCACAGATACGCAGTATTTT.

This chain joins TRBV9 and TRBJ2-1, with 9 nucleotides matching TRBD2. Germline CDR1 is SGDLS and CDR2 is YYNGEE. Unmatched junction bases numbered 5, after V lost 3 bases and J lost 1 base. This CDR3 has 16 amino acids. The CDR3 spells CASSATSGPSYNEQFF. The CDR3, as DNA: TGTGCCAGCAGCGCGACTAGCGGACCTTCCTACAATGAGCAGTTCTTC.

Notes on this clone: An end of the junction does not agree with germline; a read error may underlie this. The rearrangement uses TRBV4-1 and TRBJ2-5; TRBD2 aligns across 9 bases. The CDR3 totals 14 residues. Germline CDR1 MGHRA, CDR2 YSYEKL. The CDR3 spells CASSPFAGGETQYF. The CDR3 DNA sequence: TGTGCCAGCAGCCCCTTTGCGGGAGGGGAGACCCAGTACTTC.

This clone was observed a handful of times. The gene calls are TRBV7-9 and TRBJ2-3; D uncertain. Germline values: CDR1 SEHNR, CDR2 FQNEAQ (reference sequence). V lost 1 base and J lost 1, with 9 bases in between. The CDR3 loop spans 15 amino acids. The DNA for the CDR3 is TGTGCCAGCAGCTTAGGGCAATTGCGCACAGATACGCAGTATTTT. It specifies CASSLGQLRTDTQYF.

The V and J genes are TRBV9 and TRBJ2-1; TRBD2 agrees at 11 bases. Germline V gives CDR1 SGDLS, CDR2 YYNGEE. The ends lost 4 bases at V and 3 bases at J; junction bases unmatched: 6. The CDR3 length is 16 residues. CDR3: CASSQRLAGNYNEQFF. CDR3 bases: TGTGCCAGCAGCCAGCGACTAGCGGGGAACTACAATGAGCAGTTCTTC.